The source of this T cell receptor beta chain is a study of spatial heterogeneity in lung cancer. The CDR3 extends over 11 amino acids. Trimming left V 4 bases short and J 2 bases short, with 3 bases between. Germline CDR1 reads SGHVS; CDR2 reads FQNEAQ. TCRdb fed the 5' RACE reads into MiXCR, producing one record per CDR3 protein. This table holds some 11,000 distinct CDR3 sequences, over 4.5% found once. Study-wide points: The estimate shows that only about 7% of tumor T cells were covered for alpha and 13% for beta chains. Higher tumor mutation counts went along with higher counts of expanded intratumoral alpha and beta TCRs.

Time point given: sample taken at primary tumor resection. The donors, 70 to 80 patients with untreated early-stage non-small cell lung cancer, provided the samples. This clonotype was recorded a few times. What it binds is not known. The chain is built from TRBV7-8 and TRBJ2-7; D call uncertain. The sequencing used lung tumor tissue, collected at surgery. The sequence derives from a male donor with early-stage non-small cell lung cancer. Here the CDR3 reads CASSSAYEQYF. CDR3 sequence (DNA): TGTGCCAGCAGCTCGGCCTACGAGCAGTACTTC.